This is a list of T cell receptor beta chains from one sample in a study of OX40 agonist ivuxolimab in advanced cancers. Sequencing was performed with immunoSEQ multiplex PCR; in TCRdb, only in-frame clones are kept and a portion is missing. Here the sample spans 12,000 to 15,000 clones, around 90% being singletons. The source material was CD4+ or CD8+ T cells sorted from blood, sampled in a trial of the OX40 agonist ivuxolimab. The receptors were sampled from an adult with an advanced solid tumor such as melanoma, head and neck, liver or kidney cancer. CDR3s include the opening cysteine and the closing phenylalanine or tryptophan. The order of the fields is D gene, J gene, clone size, V gene, CDR3 protein, CDR3 DNA. A D gene is named only where the DNA matches it firmly. Some rows have no size entry. The others give once, few or many, or a class for an expanded clone.

>.|TRBJ1-1|.|TRBV10-2
CASRWDPNTEAFF
TGCGCCAGCAGATGGGATCCAAACACTGAAGCTTTCTTT
>.|TRBJ1-2|.|TRBV19
CASSIIRGGDYGYTF
TGTGCCAGTAGTATCATCAGGGGAGGCGACTATGGCTACACCTTC
>TRBD2|TRBJ2-5|.|TRBV7-2
CASSSPRTSGDQETQYF
TGTGCCAGCAGCTCGCCGCGGACTAGCGGGGACCAAGAGACCCAGTACTTC
>.|TRBJ2-2|.|TRBV5-1
CASSLPYQREVGELFF
TGCGCCAGCAGCCTACCCTACCAGCGAGAGGTGGGGGAGCTGTTTTTT
>TRBD2|TRBJ2-5|.|TRBV9
CASSASGLQETQYF
TGTGCCAGCAGCGCCTCGGGACTACAAGAGACCCAGTACTTC
>.|TRBJ1-1|.|TRBV29-1
CSVEVGGGNTEAFF
TGCAGCGTTGAAGTGGGAGGGGGGAACACTGAAGCTTTCTTT
>.|TRBJ1-1|.|TRBV5-8
CASSPRDTYTEAFF
TGTGCCAGCAGCCCCCGGGACACCTACACTGAAGCTTTCTTT
>.|TRBJ2-7|.|TRBV2
CASSEGYGQYF
TGTGCCAGCAGTGAGGGTTACGGGCAGTACTTC
>.|TRBJ1-1|.|TRBV5-4
CASTDRQEGLGTEAFF
TGTGCCAGCACGGACCGACAGGAAGGTTTGGGGACTGAAGCTTTCTTT
>TRBD1|TRBJ2-7|once|TRBV27
CASSHLGTGTSYEQYF
TGTGCCAGCAGCCACCTTGGGACAGGGACCTCCTACGAGCAGTACTTC
>.|TRBJ2-3|.|TRBV28
CASSLLPGDTQYF
TGTGCCAGCAGTCTTCTTCCGGGGGATACGCAGTATTTT
>.|TRBJ2-7|once|TRBV6-1
CASSENDRSYEQYF
TGTGCCAGCAGTGAAAACGACAGGAGCTACGAGCAGTACTTC
>TRBD1|TRBJ1-5|.|TRBV28
CASSLPAGQGGNQPQHF
TGTGCCAGCAGTTTACCTGCCGGACAGGGAGGCAATCAGCCCCAGCATTTT
>.|TRBJ1-1|.|TRBV2
CASSELLGLETEAFF
TGTGCCAGCAGTGAACTATTGGGGCTTGAAACTGAAGCTTTCTTT
>.|TRBJ2-3|.|TRBV6-5
CASSLASTDTQYF
TGTGCCAGCAGTCTTGCTAGCACAGATACGCAGTATTTT
>.|TRBJ2-7|.|TRBV6-1
CASSEARGGAGYEQYF
TGTGCCAGCAGTGAAGCGCGTGGGGGCGCTGGCTACGAGCAGTACTTC
>TRBD2|TRBJ2-7|.|TRBV4-1
CASSQVGLAGAREQYF
TGCGCCAGCAGCCAAGTGGGGTTAGCGGGAGCGCGGGAGCAGTACTTC
>TRBD2|TRBJ2-1|.|TRBV7-9
CASSLGLAGDGNEQFF
TGTGCCAGCAGCTTAGGACTAGCGGGAGATGGCAATGAGCAGTTCTTC
>TRBD2|TRBJ2-1|.|TRBV9
CASSGRLAGGWNEQFF
TGTGCCAGCAGCGGGCGACTAGCGGGAGGATGGAATGAGCAGTTCTTC
>.|TRBJ1-5|.|TRBV30
CALEGGDSNQPQHF
TGTGCCCTGGAAGGAGGGGATAGCAATCAGCCCCAGCATTTT
>TRBD2|TRBJ2-1|.|TRBV10-3
CAITPTSGRNYEQFF
TGTGCCATCACCCCGACTAGCGGGAGGAATTATGAGCAGTTCTTC
>.|TRBJ2-7|.|TRBV7-9
CASSFPLLPHEQYF
TGTGCCAGCAGCTTCCCTTTGCTTCCCCACGAGCAGTACTTC
>TRBD1|TRBJ1-1|.|TRBV19
CASSLGQGDTEAFF
TGTGCCAGTAGTCTCGGACAGGGAGACACTGAAGCTTTCTTT
>.|TRBJ1-5|.|TRBV30
CAWTVGGSSPQHF
TGTGCCTGGACCGTCGGGGGTAGTTCTCCCCAGCATTTT
>.|TRBJ2-1|once|TRBV19
CASSIEFSGETDNEQFF
TGTGCCAGTAGTATAGAATTTTCGGGGGAAACCGACAATGAGCAGTTCTTC